The next 5 T cell receptor beta chains were all read from a single sample in a study of beta chain features in type 1 diabetes. The isolated RNA, all of it, was reverse transcribed, so expressed TCRB transcripts were what got sequenced. Here immunoSEQ multiplex PCR was the method, and the copy in TCRdb shows in-frame clones only, minus some. The sample yields fewer than 550,000 clones, about an eighth seen once. Sequencing input: naive CD4+ T cells from blood. The origin of the receptors is a woman in her late teens or twenties in good health.

This clone turned up a few times. The chain uses TRBV30 and TRBJ2-2; tentative D call: TRBD1 (6 bases). The CDR3 length is 15 residues. Trimming removed 2 bases at V and 1 base at J, with 11 bases between. Germline-derived CDR1 and CDR2 are GTSNPN and SVGIG (reference sequence). CDR3 bases: TGTGCCTGGAGTCCAGGACAGAAGAACACCGGGGAGCTGTTTTTT. This encodes CAWSPGQKNTGELFF.

Only a few counts were recorded for this clone. This chain links TRBV28 with TRBJ2-7, with 7 bases lining up with TRBD2. Germline CDR1 reads MDHEN; CDR2 reads SYDVKM. The CDR3 is 15 residues long. The junction had 8 bases not matched to a gene; V was cut back by 3 bases and J by 3 bases. CDR3 protein: CASSFRFGGIYEQYV. CDR3 DNA sequence: TGTGCCAGCAGTTTTAGGTTCGGGGGGATCTACGAGCAGTACGTC.

This clone was observed a handful of times. V gene TRBV7-9 combines with J gene TRBJ2-3; the D gene is possibly TRBD1 (6 bases). The CDR3 totals 13 residues. Germline V gene data show CDR1 as SEHNR and CDR2 as FQNEAQ (reference sequence). The V and J ends lost 7 bases and 3 bases respectively, with 11 bases between them. The CDR3 DNA is TGTGCCAGCACATCGACAGGAACAGATACGCAGTATTTT. As protein: CASTSTGTDTQYF.

The V call is TRBV30, the J call TRBJ1-2; no clear D gene. V gave up 4 bases and J gave up 2 bases, with 11 bases separating them. Germline values: CDR1 GTSNPN, CDR2 SVGIG (reference sequence). This CDR3 has 13 residues. CDR3 in DNA: TGTGCCTGGAATCCGGGCCCCAACTATGGCTACACCTTC. The encoded protein is CAWNPGPNYGYTF.

The rearrangement uses TRBV5-1 and TRBJ2-1; 7 nucleotides agree with TRBD2. The CDR3 covers 15 residues. J gave up 9 bases and V 2 bases, and 11 bases lay outside the gene matches. Germline lookup yields CDR1 SGHRS and CDR2 YFSETQ. CDR3 region: CASSLTAGTTLEQFF. The CDR3 DNA reads TGCGCCAGCAGCTTAACAGCGGGGACCACTCTTGAGCAGTTCTTC.